Shown below are 22 T cell receptor beta chains from a single sample sequenced in a study of cytomegalovirus exposure and HLA in healthy donors. This table comes from immunoSEQ multiplex PCR, and its TCRdb copy is limited to in-frame clones, with some not included. Altogether 260,000 or so clones are present, roughly 88% being singletons, with the ten largest covering approximately 0.95%. Material for sequencing was PBMCs. The receptors were sampled from a woman younger than 30 in good health and CMV-seronegative.

The J gene is TRBJ2-5, the V gene TRBV29-1; 8 bases fit TRBD1. V was pared by 0 bases and J by 7 bases, with 10 bases of the junction left unmatched. The germline V gene has CDR1 SQVTM and CDR2 ANQGSEA. There are 15 residues in the CDR3. CDR3: CSVEDPGQVSRTQYF. In DNA form, the CDR3 reads TGCAGCGTTGAAGATCCGGGACAGGTATCGAGGACCCAGTACTTC.

This clone was found once. CDR3 in amino acids: CASMERNIQYF. CDR3 coding DNA: TGTGCCAGCATGGAGAGAAACATTCAGTACTTC. The gene calls are TRBV27 and TRBJ2-4, with D unclear. This CDR3 region has 11 residues. Germline V gene sequence: CDR1 MNHEY, CDR2 SMNVEV (reference sequence). V was pared by 7 bases and J by 6 bases, with 7 bases between.

This chain links TRBV15 with TRBJ2-2; 9 bases are shared with TRBD2. Germline V lookup: CDR1 LNHNV, CDR2 YYDKDF (reference sequence). The CDR3 contains 20 residues. Germline trimming cut 0 bases from V and 1 base from J; bases unmatched to any gene: 12. CDR3 amino acids: CATSRDSPNFSGRNTGELFF. The CDR3 DNA follows: TGTGCCACCAGCAGAGATTCACCCAACTTTAGCGGGAGGAACACCGGGGAGCTGTTTTTT.

The chain has TRBV2 and TRBJ2-3; no firm D call. Trimming shortened V by 3 bases and J by 0 bases, and 7 bases separated the two germline ends. This CDR3 spans 14 amino acids. Germline-derived CDR1 and CDR2 are SNHLY and FYNNEI. The CDR3 is CASSDLFSTDTQYF. As DNA, the CDR3 is TGTGCCAGCAGTGACTTGTTCAGCACAGATACGCAGTATTTT. Based on the CDR3 plus reference TRBV2 and TRBJ2-3, the full variable domain is EPEVTQTPSHQVTQMGQEVILRCVPISNHLYFYWYRQILGQKVEFLVSFYNNEISEKSEIFDDQFSVERPDGSNFTLKIRSTKLEDSAMYFCASSDLFSTDTQYFGPGTRLTVL.

This chain links TRBV7-8 with TRBJ1-5; the match to TRBD1 covers 12 bases. Germline loops: CDR1 SGHVS, CDR2 FQNEAQ. The CDR3 runs to 20 residues. V lost 5 bases, J lost 3 bases, and 17 bases stayed unmatched. CDR3 nucleotide sequence: TGTGCCAGCAGCAGCCTACGGGACAGGGGGCTATACGTTTTCAATCAGCCCCAGCATTTT. This encodes CASSSLRDRGLYVFNQPQHF.

V usage is TRBV5-4 and J usage is TRBJ2-7; the D gene is possibly TRBD2 (5 bases). Germline loops: CDR1 SGHNT, CDR2 YYREEE (reference sequence). CDR3 length: 15 amino acids. V lost 1 base to trimming and J lost 3 bases, with 14 bases between them. Here the CDR3 reads CASSLSSGSDYEQYF. Here the CDR3 DNA reads TGTGCCAGCAGCTTGTCCAGCGGTAGCGACTACGAGCAGTACTTC.

The chain employs TRBV9 and TRBJ1-6, with a weak D call TRBD1 (5 bases). CDR3 length: 17 amino acids. Trimming left V 4 bases short and J 7 bases short, with 21 bases between. Germline V gives CDR1 SGDLS, CDR2 YYNGEE. The CDR3 DNA follows: TGTGCCAGCAGCTCCGACAGCCTTCTTCCCTCCAATTCACCCCTCCACTTT. Encoded protein: CASSSDSLLPSNSPLHF.

This chain connects TRBV5-1 to TRBJ2-5, with D possibly matching TRBD1 (5 bases). V was pared by 2 bases and J by 0 bases, with 8 bases between. This CDR3 contains 14 residues. The V gene's germline CDR1 is SGHRS and CDR2 YFSETQ. CDR3 nucleotide sequence: TGCGCCAGCAGCTTTCAGGGTCACCAAGAGACCCAGTACTTC. Translating gives CASSFQGHQETQYF.

This chain uses TRBV4-2 with TRBJ2-1; possible D gene TRBD2, 5 bases. Germline V gives CDR1 LGHNA, CDR2 YNFKEQ. CDR3 size: 15 residues. The V gene lost 5 bases and the J gene lost 4 bases, with 15 bases spanning the gap. CDR3 in DNA: TGTGCCAGCAGCTTAGAGAGCGGCGGGTACAATGAGCAGTTCTTC. Translated: CASSLESGGYNEQFF.

This sequence joins TRBV5-6 and TRBJ2-7, with D possibly being TRBD1 (6 bases). The CDR3 runs to 13 residues. V lost 3 bases and J 3 bases, leaving 10 bases between the germline ends. CDR1 is SGHDT, CDR2 YYEEEE, per germline. CDR3 protein: CASSSGTYYEQYF. For the CDR3, the DNA is TGTGCCAGCAGCTCCGGGACATACTACGAGCAGTACTTC.

This chain joins TRBV5-1 and TRBJ2-1; 12 positions match TRBD2. CDR1 SGHRS and CDR2 YFSETQ come from the germline V gene. CDR3 size: 16 residues. V lost 4 bases to trimming and J lost 6 bases; unmatched junction nucleotides: 8. The CDR3 nucleotides are TGCGCCAGCAGCCTGCCGACTAGCGGGAGTAGCAATGAGCAGTTCTTC. Protein product: CASSLPTSGSSNEQFF.

The V gene is TRBV29-1, the J gene TRBJ2-5; 8 positions agree with TRBD2. CDR1 and CDR2 from the germline V gene are SQVTM and ANQGSEA. The CDR3 has 14 residues. Losses at the gene ends were 7 bases for V and 1 base for J; bases not matched to a gene: 8. This CDR3 is CSAGIAGRQETQYF. The CDR3 region has the DNA TGCAGCGCCGGTATAGCGGGGCGCCAAGAGACCCAGTACTTC. Looking up the rest from reference TRBV29-1 and TRBJ2-5 gives the full variable domain: SAVISQKPSRDICQRGTSLTIQCQVDSQVTMMFWYRQQPGQSLTLIATANQGSEATYESGFVIDKFPISRPNLTFSTLTVSNMSPEDSSIYLCSAGIAGRQETQYFGPGTRLLVL.

The rearrangement uses TRBV6-6 and TRBJ1-1; no firm D call. Germline V gene sequence: CDR1 MNHNY, CDR2 SVGAGI (reference sequence). V lost 7 bases and J 1 base, leaving 13 bases between the germline ends. The CDR3 runs 14 residues. This CDR3 is CASMRAPRNTEAFF. The DNA for the CDR3 is TGTGCCAGCATGCGGGCCCCACGGAACACTGAAGCTTTCTTT.

CDR3 in DNA: TGTGCCAGCAGATCTGGCCGGGACAGGGGCCCCATCACCTTC. Protein: CASRSGRDRGPITF. The gene calls are TRBV28 and TRBJ1-2; 10 bases agree with TRBD1. From germline, CDR1 is MDHEN and CDR2 SYDVKM. The J segment lost 13 bases and the V segment lost 6 bases, leaving 14 bases of the junction unmatched. CDR3 size: 14 residues.

J is TRBJ2-7 and V is TRBV28; the D gene is possibly TRBD2 (5 bases). Germline V gene data show CDR1 as MDHEN and CDR2 as SYDVKM. The CDR3 has 13 amino acids. Trimming took off 5 bases at V and 7 bases at J, with 15 bases between the two ends. The CDR3 bases are TGTGCCAGCAGTCCCCTAGCCGGGGATGAGCAGTACTTC. Its translation is CASSPLAGDEQYF.

The chain couples TRBV9 to TRBJ2-3; a weak D match, TRBD2 (5 bases). CDR3 size: 13 residues. Looked up from germline, CDR1 is SGDLS and CDR2 is YYNGEE. V lost 0 bases, J lost 6 bases, and 8 bases lay in between. In DNA form, the CDR3 reads TGTGCCAGCAGCGTAGCTACGGGGGATACGCAGTATTTT. This translates into CASSVATGDTQYF.

This sequence joins TRBV2 and TRBJ1-2, with a possible D match to TRBD1 (6 bases). Trimming removed 6 bases at V and 2 bases at J, with 13 bases between. The CDR3 has 14 residues. The V gene's germline CDR1 is SNHLY and CDR2 FYNNEI. The CDR3 spells CASRDRTVNYGYTF. CDR3 DNA: TGTGCCAGCAGAGACAGGACAGTGAACTATGGCTACACCTTC.

The rearrangement uses TRBV10-1 and TRBJ2-7, with a tentative D call TRBD2 (6 bases). Trimming removed 6 bases from V and 4 bases from J, with 13 bases in between. Germline V lookup: CDR1 WNHNN, CDR2 SYGVQD (reference sequence). CDR3 length equals 13 residues. The CDR3 sequence is CASSPGLSYEQYF. CDR3 nucleotides: TGCGCCAGCAGCCCGGGACTGTCTTACGAGCAGTACTTC.

The chain employs TRBV30 and TRBJ1-1, with TRBD1 identical over 9 bases. V was clipped by 4 bases and J by 4 bases; unmatched bases: 7. From germline, CDR1 is GTSNPN and CDR2 SVGIG (reference sequence). The CDR3 is 14 residues long. CDR3 nucleotide sequence: TGTGCCTGGACACAGGGGGCGCGTGGCACTGAAGCTTTCTTT. Translating it yields CAWTQGARGTEAFF. Supplemented by reference TRBV30 and TRBJ1-1, the full variable domain reads SQTIHQWPATLVQPVGSPLSLECTVEGTSNPNLYWYRQAAGRGLQLLFYSVGIGQISSEVPQNLSASRPQDRQFILSSKKLLLSDSGFYLCAWTQGARGTEAFFGQGTRLTVV.

The chain links TRBV13 to TRBJ1-4; D may be TRBD1 (5 bases). Germline CDR1 is PRHDT and CDR2 is FYEKMQ (reference sequence). The length of the CDR3 is 13 residues. V shed 7 bases and J shed 8 bases, with 14 bases lying between them. The CDR3 region is CASTWGVGEKLFF. The CDR3 DNA sequence: TGTGCCAGCACCTGGGGGGTTGGCGAAAAACTGTTTTTT.

This clone was seen a single time. J is TRBJ2-7 and V is TRBV20-1, with D perhaps TRBD2 (6 bases). From germline, CDR1 is DFQATT and CDR2 SNEGSKA (reference sequence). This CDR3 spans 11 amino acids. V lost 5 bases, J lost 6 bases, and 11 bases lay in between. Here the CDR3 DNA reads TGCAGTGCTGACGGGACTTCCGAGCAGTACTTC. Translation gives CSADGTSEQYF.

The V call is TRBV6-5, the J call TRBJ2-3; TRBD1 agrees at 7 bases. Per the germline V gene, CDR1 is MNHEY and CDR2 is SVGAGI. There are 14 residues in the CDR3. V shed 2 bases, J shed 3 bases, and the junction held 2 bases outside the gene matches. The DNA of the CDR3 is TGTGCCAGCAGTTACGCCAGGGGGACAGATACGCAGTATTTT. This translates into CASSYARGTDTQYF.